Below are 29 T cell receptor beta chains sequenced from a single sample in a study of metastatic and nonmetastatic thyroid tumors. TCRdb re-called the PCR reads through MiXCR. Among about 27,000 clones, roughly 17% were seen once, and the ten largest hold around 6.1%. None of the patients had undergone any treatment ahead of thyroid surgery. Material for sequencing was blood. All receptors come from a male donor with papillary thyroid cancer or a benign thyroid nodule (not recorded which). Some clones in this sample may be carry-over from other donors' samples.

This clone ranks as medium-sized (0.01 to 0.1%). This sequence joins TRBV9 and TRBJ2-7, with TRBD2 identical over 7 bases. This CDR3 comprises 15 residues. From germline, CDR1 is SGDLS and CDR2 YYNGEE. V shed 0 bases, J shed 3 bases, and the junction held 6 bases outside the gene matches. The CDR3 bases are TGTGCCAGCAGCGTAGGGGCGGGAGAGGGCTACGAGCAGTACTTC. Residues: CASSVGAGEGYEQYF. The full variable domain, rest sourced from reference TRBV9 and TRBJ2-7, is DSGVTQTPKHLITATGQRVTLRCSPRSGDLSVYWYQQSLDQGLQFLIQYYNGEERAKGNILERFSAQQFPDLHSELNLSSLELGDSALYFCASSVGAGEGYEQYFGPGTRLTVT.

This clone was picked up many times. The chain uses TRBV5-1 and TRBJ2-7, with 10 nucleotides matching TRBD2. Trimming took 0 bases from V and 5 from J; bases not matched to a gene: 5. In germline, CDR1 is SGHRS, CDR2 YFSETQ. This CDR3 comprises 15 residues. The CDR3 DNA sequence: TGCGCCAGCAGCTTGGGGTCTAGCGGGAGAGACGAGCAGTACTTC. The encoded protein is CASSLGSSGRDEQYF. Full variable domain (remainder filled in from reference TRBV5-1 and TRBJ2-7): KAGVTQTPRYLIKTRGQQVTLSCSPISGHRSVSWYQQTPGQGLQFLFEYFSETQRNKGNFPGRFSGRQFSNSRSEMNVSTLELGDSALYLCASSLGSSGRDEQYFGPGTRLTVT.

This clone was seen repeatedly, ten times or more. CDR3 residues: CASSSRGVDEKLFF. CDR3 DNA sequence: TGTGCCAGCAGCTCAAGGGGCGTCGATGAAAAACTGTTTTTT. The rearrangement joins TRBV7-9 to TRBJ1-4; D is possibly TRBD1 (5 bases). This CDR3 is built from 14 residues. The V end lost 4 bases, the J end lost 6 bases, and 12 bases lay between the germline ends. The germline gives CDR1 SEHNR, CDR2 FQNEAQ (reference sequence).

This rearrangement joins TRBV20-1 to TRBJ2-7; D might be TRBD1 (6 bases). The germline V gene encodes CDR1 DFQATT and CDR2 SNEGSKA (reference sequence). This CDR3 comprises 16 residues. The V and J ends lost 0 bases and 3 bases respectively, with 18 bases between them. This CDR3 is CSARDLGGGWSYEQYF. In DNA form, the CDR3 reads TGCAGTGCTAGAGATCTGGGTGGGGGCTGGAGCTACGAGCAGTACTTC.

This clone was observed at least ten times. This CDR3 reads CASSTDLGYNEQFF. The CDR3 DNA reads as TGTGCCAGCAGCACGGACTTGGGGTACAATGAGCAGTTCTTC. The rearrangement links TRBV11-2 to TRBJ2-1, with D maybe TRBD2 (5 bases). Trimming left V 5 bases short and J 4 bases short, with 12 bases between. Germline loops: CDR1 SGHAT, CDR2 FQNNGV. The CDR3 runs 14 residues. Variable domain in full (rest from reference TRBV11-2 and TRBJ2-1): EAGVAQSPRYKIIEKRQSVAFWCNPISGHATLYWYQQILGQGPKLLIQFQNNGVVDDSQLPKDRFSAERLKGVDSTLKIQPAKLEDSAVYLCASSTDLGYNEQFFGPGTRLTVL.

Ten or more counts support this clone. V usage is TRBV24-1 and J usage is TRBJ2-3; D is unclear. Looked up from germline, CDR1 is KGHDR and CDR2 is SFDVKD. CDR3 length: 14 residues. Trimming pared 5 bases from V and 2 bases from J, leaving 10 bases between. The CDR3 is CATSVDGATDTQYF. CDR3 bases: TGTGCCACCAGTGTAGATGGAGCCACAGATACGCAGTATTTT.

This clone is labeled as medium-sized. The chain uses TRBV20-1 and TRBJ2-5; TRBD2 aligns across 10 bases. Trimming took 0 bases from V and 5 from J; bases not matched to a gene: 15. CDR3 length: 18 residues. Germline V gene data show CDR1 as DFQATT and CDR2 as SNEGSKA (reference sequence). CDR3 in DNA: TGCAGTGCTAGAGAGGCCGGGGCTAGCGGGAGAATGTTGGAGACCCAGTACTTC. Translating gives CSAREAGASGRMLETQYF.

Ten or more counts support this clone. The CDR3 DNA is TGTGCCAGCAGCCCCCTCGGGGTTCTCAACATTCAGTACTTC. Translating it yields CASSPLGVLNIQYF. V usage is TRBV28 and J usage is TRBJ2-4; weak D call: TRBD2 (5 bases). The CDR3 length is 14 residues. Trimming pared 6 bases from V and 7 bases from J, leaving 16 bases between. Germline values: CDR1 MDHEN, CDR2 SYDVKM.

This clone was counted a few times. The genes are TRBV6-1 and TRBJ1-2; D remains ambiguous. The germline gives CDR1 MNHNS, CDR2 SASEGT. V was shortened by 2 bases and J by 4 bases, with 11 bases between the two germline ends. The CDR3 spans 14 residues. CDR3 nucleotides: TGTGCCAGCAGTGAACTAGGTTCTACCTATGGCTACACCTTC. Residues: CASSELGSTYGYTF.

This clone was detected ten times or more. The genes are TRBV5-1 and TRBJ2-6; D is perhaps TRBD2 (5 bases). Germline V gene data show CDR1 as SGHRS and CDR2 as YFSETQ. With 0 bases removed from V and 2 bases from J, the gap between germline ends came to 21 bases. The CDR3 length is 20 residues. CDR3 bases: TGCGCCAGCAGCTTGGGAGAGGGCAGGACCATTGGCCCTGGGGCCAACGTCCTGACTTTC. This translates into CASSLGEGRTIGPGANVLTF.

This clone was observed many times. This clone may be a read error of a much larger clone one base away. Other nucleotide sequences in the sample specify the same CDR3. The rearrangement uses TRBV19 and TRBJ1-5, with D maybe TRBD1 (5 bases). The V gene's germline CDR1 is LNHDA and CDR2 SQIVND (reference sequence). The CDR3 extends over 18 amino acids. CDR3 sequence (DNA): TGTGCCAGCAGTATAGAGGCCCCCTGGCAGGGTAGCAATCAGCCCCAGCATTTT. Its translation is CASSIEAPWQGSNQPQHF.

The chain couples TRBV20-1 to TRBJ1-4; 9 bases are shared with TRBD1. Germline CDR1 is DFQATT and CDR2 is SNEGSKA (reference sequence). Trimming at V came to 5 bases and at J to 4 bases, leaving 2 bases not matched to a gene. This CDR3 comprises 13 residues. The CDR3 reads CSAEGQGNEKLFF. As DNA, the CDR3 is TGCAGTGCTGAGGGACAGGGTAATGAAAAACTGTTTTTT.

The table lists this clone with many counts. The chain uses TRBV10-3 and TRBJ2-2; 9 positions match TRBD2. J was trimmed by 7 bases and V by 6 bases; bases with no gene match: 6. The germline gives CDR1 ENHRY, CDR2 SYGVKD. CDR3 size: 14 residues. CDR3 residues: CAIRGTSRLGELFF. CDR3 bases: TGTGCCATCAGGGGGACTAGCAGACTCGGGGAGCTGTTTTTT.

With regard to this clone: A much larger clone differs from this one at a single base, so this may be a read error. Other DNA sequences within the sample encode an identical CDR3. The chain links TRBV7-6 to TRBJ2-5; D might be TRBD1 or TRBD2, each matching 5 bases. CDR3 length equals 13 residues. Germline V gives CDR1 SGHVS, CDR2 FNYEAQ. CDR3 protein: CASRGEGKVAQYF. The CDR3 DNA sequence: TGCGCCAGCAGAGGGGAAGGAAAGGTGGCCCAGTACTTC.

This clone was observed a few times. The chain combines TRBV12-3 or TRBV12-4 with TRBJ1-5, with unresolved D. V shed 0 bases and J shed 3 bases, with 3 bases lying between them. The CDR3 is made up of 13 amino acids. Here the CDR3 DNA reads TGTGCCAGCAGTTTAGCTCCCAATCAGCCCCAGCATTTT. Its translation: CASSLAPNQPQHF.

The V call is TRBV6-1, the J call TRBJ1-3; D unresolved. The CDR3 runs to 13 residues. In germline, CDR1 is MNHNS, CDR2 SASEGT. Trimming cost V 5 bases and J 0 bases, with 5 bases left between them. CDR3 bases: TGTGCCAGCAGTTTCAACTCTGGAAACACCATATATTTT. Translation gives CASSFNSGNTIYF.

The sample holds many counts of this clone. The chain is built from TRBV2 and TRBJ1-2; D is perhaps TRBD1 (5 bases). The CDR3 length is 14 residues. The germline V gene has CDR1 SNHLY and CDR2 FYNNEI. V was clipped by 7 bases and J by 4 bases, with 16 bases between them. In DNA form, the CDR3 reads TGTGCCAGCACCGGGGGGTTTGGGATCTATGGCTACACCTTC. Translated, it gives CASTGGFGIYGYTF.

This clone was detected ten times or more. Other DNA sequences in this specimen translate into the identical CDR3. The chain has TRBV16 and TRBJ1-1; D possibly corresponds to TRBD1 (6 bases). This CDR3 is 14 amino acids long. CDR1 and CDR2 from the germline V gene are KGHSY and FQNENV. Trimming took 1 base from V and 3 from J, leaving 9 bases between them. The DNA of the CDR3 is TGTGCCAGCAGCCAATTTCCAGGGGACACTGAAGCTTTCTTT. Its protein product is CASSQFPGDTEAFF.

CDR3 loop: CASSLSGSPSETQYF. The CDR3 coding sequence is TGTGCCAGCAGCCTTAGCGGGAGTCCGTCCGAGACCCAGTACTTC. The chain combines TRBV7-2 with TRBJ2-5; 9 bases map to TRBD2. The CDR3 runs to 15 residues. CDR1 is SGHTA, CDR2 FQGNSA, per germline. Trimming cost V 5 bases and J 5 bases; bases outside gene matches: 9. The full variable domain, rest sourced from reference TRBV7-2 and TRBJ2-5, is GAGVSQSPSNKVTEKGKDVELRCDPISGHTALYWYRQSLGQGLEFLIYFQGNSAPDKSGLPSDRFSAERTGGSVSTLTIQRTQQEDSAVYLCASSLSGSPSETQYFGPGTRLLVL.

At least ten counts were recorded for this clone. V is TRBV4-1 and J is TRBJ2-1, with 11 nucleotides matching TRBD2. CDR3 length equals 16 residues. The germline V gene encodes CDR1 MGHRA and CDR2 YSYEKL. Trimming removed 8 bases from V and 4 bases from J; junction bases left unmatched: 10. Written as DNA, the CDR3 is TGCGCCAGCGGACGGATCGGGACTAGCGGATACAATGAGCAGTTCTTC. Its protein is CASGRIGTSGYNEQFF.

This clone was detected ten times or more. The identical CDR3 is also encoded by other nucleotide sequences in the sample. V and J are TRBV6-1 and TRBJ1-5, with D maybe TRBD1 (6 bases). The CDR3 contains 13 residues. V lost 8 bases and J lost 6, with 14 bases in between. Germline-derived CDR1 and CDR2 are MNHNS and SASEGT. The CDR3 reads CASSDSPGQPQHF. The CDR3 DNA reads TGTGCCAGCTCGGACAGCCCCGGTCAGCCCCAGCATTTT.

Ten or more counts support this clone. This sequence joins TRBV7-8 and TRBJ1-1, with TRBD1 matching 7 bases. CDR1 and CDR2 (germline): SGHVS, FQNEAQ. V trimming: 6 bases; J trimming: 6 bases; junction bases outside the gene matches: 10. The CDR3 consists of 14 residues. CDR3 sequence: CASSKSDRVAEAFF. The CDR3 DNA reads TGTGCCAGCAGTAAATCCGACAGGGTCGCTGAAGCTTTCTTT.

This clone was detected many times. The chain is built from TRBV2 and TRBJ2-1; 12 positions agree with TRBD2. CDR3 length: 15 residues. The ends lost 5 bases at V and 4 bases at J; junction bases unmatched: 3. The germline CDR1 and CDR2 sequences are SNHLY and FYNNEI. CDR3 in DNA: TGTGCCAGCAGTCGGACTAGCGGGGAATACAATGAGCAGTTCTTC. It specifies CASSRTSGEYNEQFF.

This clone was counted many times. Just one base apart from a much larger clone, this may be a read error. The chain joins TRBV28 to TRBJ2-3, with D unresolved. V lost 7 bases and J lost 10, with 15 bases in between. The CDR3 covers 12 residues. Germline V gene sequence: CDR1 MDHEN, CDR2 SYDVKM. The CDR3 spells CASTRYTDAQYF. In DNA, the CDR3 is TGTGCCAGCACACGCTACACGGACGCGCAGTATTTT.

This clone was observed a handful of times. The chain links TRBV28 to TRBJ2-7; 11 bases line up with TRBD2. The V gene's germline CDR1 is MDHEN and CDR2 SYDVKM. This CDR3 is built from 15 residues. V was pared by 5 bases and J by 4 bases, with 7 bases of the junction left unmatched. The CDR3: CASSQTSGGTYEQYF. CDR3 DNA: TGTGCCAGCAGTCAAACTAGCGGGGGTACTTACGAGCAGTACTTC.

In its sample, this clone ranks as medium-sized (0.01 to 0.1%). This chain links TRBV6-1 with TRBJ2-7; D may be TRBD2 (5 bases). Between the trimmed V and J ends, which lost 1 base and 2 bases, there was a span of 15 bases. CDR1 is MNHNS and CDR2 is SASEGT in the germline V gene. This CDR3 is 16 amino acids long. As DNA, the CDR3 is TGTGCCAGCAGTGAAGGGAGCTGGGGAGTTACCTACGAGCAGTACTTC. This sequence encodes CASSEGSWGVTYEQYF.

This clone occurred many times. The gene calls are TRBV20-1 and TRBJ1-1; no definite D call. In germline, CDR1 is DFQATT, CDR2 SNEGSKA (reference sequence). CDR3 length: 12 residues. The V end was cut by 6 bases, the J end by 1 base, with 9 bases between. CDR3 DNA sequence: TGCAGTGCGGAGGGAGGGAACACTGAAGCTTTCTTT. It encodes CSAEGGNTEAFF.

This clone has at least ten counts. This chain's CDR3 is CAWSPSGVPEYEQFF. As DNA, the CDR3 is TGTGCCTGGAGTCCTAGCGGGGTTCCCGAGTATGAGCAGTTCTTC. V gene TRBV30 combines with J gene TRBJ2-1, with TRBD2 identical over 9 bases. Unmatched junction bases numbered 10, after V lost 2 bases and J lost 8 bases. The length of the CDR3 is 15 residues. Germline V gene sequence: CDR1 GTSNPN, CDR2 SVGIG (reference sequence).

This clone appeared many times. Being one base from a much bigger clone, this may be a read error. In the same sample, other DNA sequences code for this CDR3. V gene TRBV6-1 combines with J gene TRBJ2-7; 8 bases line up with TRBD2. V trimming: 3 bases; J trimming: 3 bases; junction bases outside the gene matches: 10. The CDR3 length is 16 residues. Germline V gene data show CDR1 as MNHNS and CDR2 as SASEGT. CDR3 in DNA: TGTGCCAGCAGTGACACCGGGACTAGTGGGATCTACGAGCAGTACTTC. Translating gives CASSDTGTSGIYEQYF.